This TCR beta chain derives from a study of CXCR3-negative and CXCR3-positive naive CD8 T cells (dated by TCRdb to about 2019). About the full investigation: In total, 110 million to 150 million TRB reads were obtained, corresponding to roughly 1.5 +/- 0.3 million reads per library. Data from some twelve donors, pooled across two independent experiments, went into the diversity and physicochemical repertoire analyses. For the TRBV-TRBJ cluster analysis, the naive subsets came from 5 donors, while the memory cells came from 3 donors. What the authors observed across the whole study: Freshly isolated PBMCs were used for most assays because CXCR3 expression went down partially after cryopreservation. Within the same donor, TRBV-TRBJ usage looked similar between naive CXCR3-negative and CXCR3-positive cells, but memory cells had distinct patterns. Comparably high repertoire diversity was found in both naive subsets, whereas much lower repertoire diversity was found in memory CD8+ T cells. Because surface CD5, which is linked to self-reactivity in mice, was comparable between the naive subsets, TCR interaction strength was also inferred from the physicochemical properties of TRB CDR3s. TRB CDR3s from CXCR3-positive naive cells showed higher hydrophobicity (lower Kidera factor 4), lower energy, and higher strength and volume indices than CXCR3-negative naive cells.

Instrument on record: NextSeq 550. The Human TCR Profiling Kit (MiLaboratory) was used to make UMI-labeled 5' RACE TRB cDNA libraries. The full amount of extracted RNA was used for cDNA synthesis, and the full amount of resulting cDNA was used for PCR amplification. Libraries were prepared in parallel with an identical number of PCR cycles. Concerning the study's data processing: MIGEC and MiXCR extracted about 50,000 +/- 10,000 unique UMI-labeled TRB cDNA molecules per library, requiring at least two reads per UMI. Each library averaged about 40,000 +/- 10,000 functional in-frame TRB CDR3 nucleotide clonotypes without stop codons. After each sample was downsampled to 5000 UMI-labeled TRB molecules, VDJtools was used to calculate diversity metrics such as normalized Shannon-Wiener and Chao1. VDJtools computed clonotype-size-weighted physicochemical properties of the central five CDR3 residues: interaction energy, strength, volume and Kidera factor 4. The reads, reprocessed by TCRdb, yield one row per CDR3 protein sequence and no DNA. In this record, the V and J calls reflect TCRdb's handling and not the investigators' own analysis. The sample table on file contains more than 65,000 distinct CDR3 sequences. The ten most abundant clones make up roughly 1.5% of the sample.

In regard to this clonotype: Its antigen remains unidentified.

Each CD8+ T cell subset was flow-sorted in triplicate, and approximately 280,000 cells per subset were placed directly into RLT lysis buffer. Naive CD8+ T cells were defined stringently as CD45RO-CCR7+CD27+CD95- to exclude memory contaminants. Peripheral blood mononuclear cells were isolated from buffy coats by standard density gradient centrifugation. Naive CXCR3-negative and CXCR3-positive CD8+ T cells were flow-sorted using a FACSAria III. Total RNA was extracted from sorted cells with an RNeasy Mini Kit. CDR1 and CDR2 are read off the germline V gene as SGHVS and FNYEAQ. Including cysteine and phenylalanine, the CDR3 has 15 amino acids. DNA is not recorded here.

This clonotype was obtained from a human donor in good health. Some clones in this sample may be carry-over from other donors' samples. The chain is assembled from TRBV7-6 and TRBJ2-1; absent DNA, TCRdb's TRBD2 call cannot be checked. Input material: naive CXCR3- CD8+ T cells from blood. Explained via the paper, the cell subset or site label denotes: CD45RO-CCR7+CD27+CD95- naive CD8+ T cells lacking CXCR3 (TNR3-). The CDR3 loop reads CASSWTSGVENEQFF.